This section outlines one T cell receptor beta chain sequence together with its context. In the source study's methods: Amplification with reference gene primers provided the estimates of nucleated cell counts. The data were produced by immunoSEQ multiplex PCR, yet TCRdb's version contains in-frame clones alone and is incomplete. The DNA was the basis for D and trimming; V, J and clone size are from that table. The table shows about 260,000 clones, with roughly 86% occurring only once. This specimen belongs to a study of blood T cell repertoires in COVID-19. CDR1 and CDR2 from the germline V gene are SEHNR and FQNEAQ (reference sequence). The CDR3 is 12 residues long. V was cut by 4 bases and J by 5 bases, with 7 bases left in between.

The sequence derives from a middle-aged man with active or convalescent COVID-19. The rearrangement joins TRBV7-9 to TRBJ2-3, with D unclear. Sequenced sample: peripheral blood. CDR3 region: CASSSLGDTQYF. In DNA, the CDR3 is TGTGCCAGCAGCTCTCTCGGAGATACGCAGTATTTT.